This T cell receptor (beta chain) was captured by sequencing in a study of STAT5B mutations in CD4+ large granular lymphocyte leukemia. Study-level background: Among healthy controls, a particular HLA allele went with more CDR3 'QG' motifs. General study points: TRBV06-family usage was enriched in top patient clones (8/27) versus controls (2/35).

A note on this clone: Its antigen is undetermined.

This CDR3 comprises 12 residues. The germline V and J ends were trimmed by 5 bases and 5 bases, with 10 bases remaining between them. Germline V gives CDR1 SGHNT, CDR2 YENEEA. This was a survey-level run. Assay: immunoSEQ multiplex PCR; the TCRdb copy retains only in-frame clones and omits some. The sample lists more than 30,000 clones; less than 75% were seen once. This receptor was identified in a human donor in good health. Material: CD4+ T cells from blood buffy coats. The chain carries TRBV11-3 and TRBJ2-7; D may be TRBD1 (6 bases). CDR3 sequence reads: CASSPTGHEQYF. The CDR3 DNA sequence: TGTGCCAGCAGCCCAACAGGGCACGAGCAGTACTTC.